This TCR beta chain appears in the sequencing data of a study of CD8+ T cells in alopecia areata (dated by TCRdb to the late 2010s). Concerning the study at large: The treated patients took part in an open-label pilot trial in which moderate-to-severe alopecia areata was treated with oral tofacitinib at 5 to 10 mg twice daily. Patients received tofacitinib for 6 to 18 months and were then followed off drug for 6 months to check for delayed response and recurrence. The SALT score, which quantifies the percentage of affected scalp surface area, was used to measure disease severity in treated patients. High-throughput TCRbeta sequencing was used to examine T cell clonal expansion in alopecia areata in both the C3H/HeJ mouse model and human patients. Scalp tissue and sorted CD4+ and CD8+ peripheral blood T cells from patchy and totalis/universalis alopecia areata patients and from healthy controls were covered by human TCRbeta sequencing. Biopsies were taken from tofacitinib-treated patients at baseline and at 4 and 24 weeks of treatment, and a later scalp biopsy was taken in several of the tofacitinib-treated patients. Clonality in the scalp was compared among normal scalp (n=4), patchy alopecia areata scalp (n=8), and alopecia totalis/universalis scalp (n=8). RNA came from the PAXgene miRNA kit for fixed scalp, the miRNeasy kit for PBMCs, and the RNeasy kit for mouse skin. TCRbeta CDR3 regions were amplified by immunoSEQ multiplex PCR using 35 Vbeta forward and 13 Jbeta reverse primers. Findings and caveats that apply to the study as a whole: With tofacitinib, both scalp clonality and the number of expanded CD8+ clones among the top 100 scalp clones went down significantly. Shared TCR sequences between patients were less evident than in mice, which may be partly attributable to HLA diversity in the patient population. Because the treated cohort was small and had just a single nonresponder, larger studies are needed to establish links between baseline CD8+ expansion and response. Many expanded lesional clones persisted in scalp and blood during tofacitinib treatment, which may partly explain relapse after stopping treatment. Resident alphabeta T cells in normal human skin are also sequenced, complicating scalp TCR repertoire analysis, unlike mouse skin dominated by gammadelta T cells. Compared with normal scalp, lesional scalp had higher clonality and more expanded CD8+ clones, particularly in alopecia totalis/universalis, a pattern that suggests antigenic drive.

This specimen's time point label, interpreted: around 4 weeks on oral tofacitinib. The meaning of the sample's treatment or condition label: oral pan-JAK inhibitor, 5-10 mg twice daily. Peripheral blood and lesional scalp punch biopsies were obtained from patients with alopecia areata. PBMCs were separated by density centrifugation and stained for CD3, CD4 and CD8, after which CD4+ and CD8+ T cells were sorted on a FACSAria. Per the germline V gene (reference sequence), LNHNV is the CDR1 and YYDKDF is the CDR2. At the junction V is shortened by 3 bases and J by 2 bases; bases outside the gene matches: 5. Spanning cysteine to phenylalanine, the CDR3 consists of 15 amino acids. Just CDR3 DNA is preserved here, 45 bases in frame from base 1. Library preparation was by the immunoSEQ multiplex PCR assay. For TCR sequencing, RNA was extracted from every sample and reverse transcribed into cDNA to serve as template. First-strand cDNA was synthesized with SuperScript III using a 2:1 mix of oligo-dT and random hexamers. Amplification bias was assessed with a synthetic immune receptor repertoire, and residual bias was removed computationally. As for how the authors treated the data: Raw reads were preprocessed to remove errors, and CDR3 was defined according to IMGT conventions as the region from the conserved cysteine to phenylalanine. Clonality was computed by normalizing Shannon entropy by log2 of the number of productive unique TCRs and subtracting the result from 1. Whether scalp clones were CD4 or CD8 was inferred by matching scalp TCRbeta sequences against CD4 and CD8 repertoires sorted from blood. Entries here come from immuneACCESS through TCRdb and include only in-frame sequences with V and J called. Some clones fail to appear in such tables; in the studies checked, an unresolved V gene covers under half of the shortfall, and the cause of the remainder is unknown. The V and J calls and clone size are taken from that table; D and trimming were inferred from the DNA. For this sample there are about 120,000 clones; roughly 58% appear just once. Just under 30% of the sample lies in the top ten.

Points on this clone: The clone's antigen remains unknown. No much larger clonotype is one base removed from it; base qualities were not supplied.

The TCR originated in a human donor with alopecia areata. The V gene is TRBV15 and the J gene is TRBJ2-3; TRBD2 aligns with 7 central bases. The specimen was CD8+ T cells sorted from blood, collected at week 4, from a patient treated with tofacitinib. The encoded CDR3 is CATSSPGLYTDTQYF. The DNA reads TGTGCCACCAGCAGCCCGGGACTATACACAGATACGCAGTATTTT. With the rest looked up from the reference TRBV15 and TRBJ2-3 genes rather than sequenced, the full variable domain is DAMVIQNPRYQVTQFGKPVTLSCSQTLNHNVMYWYQQKSSQAPKLLFHYYDKDFNNEADTPDNFQSRRPNTSFCFLDIRSPGLGDTAMYLCATSSPGLYTDTQYFGPGTRLTVL.